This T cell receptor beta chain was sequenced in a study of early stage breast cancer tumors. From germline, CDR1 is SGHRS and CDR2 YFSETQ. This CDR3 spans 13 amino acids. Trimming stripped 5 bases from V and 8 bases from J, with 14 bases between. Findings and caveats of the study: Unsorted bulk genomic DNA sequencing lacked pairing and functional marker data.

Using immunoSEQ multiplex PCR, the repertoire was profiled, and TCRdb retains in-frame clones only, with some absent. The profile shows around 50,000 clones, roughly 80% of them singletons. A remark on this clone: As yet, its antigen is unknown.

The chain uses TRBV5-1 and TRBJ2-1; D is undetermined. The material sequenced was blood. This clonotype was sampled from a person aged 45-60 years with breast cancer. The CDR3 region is CASSSYSGDEQFF. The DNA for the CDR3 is TGCGCCAGCAGTTCCTACAGTGGCGATGAGCAGTTCTTC.